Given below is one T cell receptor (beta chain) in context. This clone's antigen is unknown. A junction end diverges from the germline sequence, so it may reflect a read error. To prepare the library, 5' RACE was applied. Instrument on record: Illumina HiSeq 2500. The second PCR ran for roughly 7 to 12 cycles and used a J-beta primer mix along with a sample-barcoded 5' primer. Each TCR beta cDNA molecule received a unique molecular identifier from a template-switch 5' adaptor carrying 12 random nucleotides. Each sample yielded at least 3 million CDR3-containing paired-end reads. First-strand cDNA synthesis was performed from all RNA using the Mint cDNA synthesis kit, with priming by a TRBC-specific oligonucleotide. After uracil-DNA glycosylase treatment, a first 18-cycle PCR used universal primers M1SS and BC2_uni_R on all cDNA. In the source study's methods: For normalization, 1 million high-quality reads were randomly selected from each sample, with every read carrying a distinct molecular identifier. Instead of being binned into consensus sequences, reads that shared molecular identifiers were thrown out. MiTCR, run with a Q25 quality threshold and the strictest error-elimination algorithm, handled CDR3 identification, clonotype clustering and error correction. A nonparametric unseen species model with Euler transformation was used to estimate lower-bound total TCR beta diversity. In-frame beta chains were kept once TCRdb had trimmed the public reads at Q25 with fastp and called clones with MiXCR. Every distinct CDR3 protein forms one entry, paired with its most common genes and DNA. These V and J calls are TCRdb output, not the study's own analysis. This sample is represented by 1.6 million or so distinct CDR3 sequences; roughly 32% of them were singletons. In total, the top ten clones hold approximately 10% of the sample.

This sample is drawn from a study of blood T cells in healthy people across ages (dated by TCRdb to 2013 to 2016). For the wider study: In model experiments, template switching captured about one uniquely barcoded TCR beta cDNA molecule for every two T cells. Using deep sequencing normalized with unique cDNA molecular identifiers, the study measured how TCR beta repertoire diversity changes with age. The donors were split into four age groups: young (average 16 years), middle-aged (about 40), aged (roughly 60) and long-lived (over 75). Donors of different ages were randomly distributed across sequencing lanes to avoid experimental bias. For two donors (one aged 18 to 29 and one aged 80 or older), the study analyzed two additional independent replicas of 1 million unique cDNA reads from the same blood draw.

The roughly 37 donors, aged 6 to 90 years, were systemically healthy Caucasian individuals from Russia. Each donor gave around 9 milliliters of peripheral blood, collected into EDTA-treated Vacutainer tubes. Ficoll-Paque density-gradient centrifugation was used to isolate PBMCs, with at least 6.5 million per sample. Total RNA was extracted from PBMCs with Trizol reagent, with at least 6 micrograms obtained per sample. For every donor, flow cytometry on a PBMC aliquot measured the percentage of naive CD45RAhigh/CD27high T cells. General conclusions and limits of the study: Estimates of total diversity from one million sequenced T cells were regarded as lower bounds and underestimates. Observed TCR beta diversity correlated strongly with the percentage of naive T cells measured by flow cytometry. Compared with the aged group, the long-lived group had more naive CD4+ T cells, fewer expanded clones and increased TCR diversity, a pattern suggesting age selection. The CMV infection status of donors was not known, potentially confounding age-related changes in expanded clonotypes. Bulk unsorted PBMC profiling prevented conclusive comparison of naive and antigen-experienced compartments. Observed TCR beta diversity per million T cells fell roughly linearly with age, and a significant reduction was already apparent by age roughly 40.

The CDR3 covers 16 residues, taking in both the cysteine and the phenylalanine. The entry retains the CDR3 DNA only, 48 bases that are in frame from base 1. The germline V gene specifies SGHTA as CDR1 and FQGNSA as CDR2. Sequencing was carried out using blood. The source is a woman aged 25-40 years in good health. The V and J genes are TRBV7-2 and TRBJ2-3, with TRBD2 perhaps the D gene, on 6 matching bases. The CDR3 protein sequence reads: CASSLTPGLYTDAQYF. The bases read TGTGCCAGCAGCTTAACCCCGGGACTCTACACAGATGCGCAGTATTTT. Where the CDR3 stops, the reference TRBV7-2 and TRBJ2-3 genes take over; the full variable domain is GAGVSQSPSNKVTEKGKDVELRCDPISGHTALYWYRQSLGQGLEFLIYFQGNSAPDKSGLPSDRFSAERTGGSVSTLTIQRTQQEDSAVYLCASSLTPGLYTDAQYFGPGTRLTVL.